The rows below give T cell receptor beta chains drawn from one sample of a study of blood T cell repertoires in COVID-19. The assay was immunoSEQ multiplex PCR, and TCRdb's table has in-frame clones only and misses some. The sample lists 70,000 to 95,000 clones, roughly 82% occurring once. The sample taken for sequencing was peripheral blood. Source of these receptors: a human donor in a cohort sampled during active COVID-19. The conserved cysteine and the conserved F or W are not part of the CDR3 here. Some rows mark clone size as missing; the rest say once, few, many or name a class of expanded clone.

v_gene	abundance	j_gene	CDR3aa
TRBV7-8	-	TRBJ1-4	ASSPGWEKLF
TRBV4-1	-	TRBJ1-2	ASSERVTEINYGYT
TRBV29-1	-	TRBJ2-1	SVGGLESSYNEQF
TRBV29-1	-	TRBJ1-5	SVESENQPQH
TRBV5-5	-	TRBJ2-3	ASSLWRGTDTQY
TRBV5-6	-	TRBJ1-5	ASSLGADNQPQH
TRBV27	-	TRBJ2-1	ASRRVTGVNEQF
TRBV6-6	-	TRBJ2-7	ASSRDRSYEQY
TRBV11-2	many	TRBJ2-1	ASSLAQYNEQF
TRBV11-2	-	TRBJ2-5	ASSPAGSGVQETQY
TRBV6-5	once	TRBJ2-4	AVGLPAKNIQY
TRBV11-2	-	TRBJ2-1	ASSLVGTGRLEEQF
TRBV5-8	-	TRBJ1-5	ASSWTGEGQPQH
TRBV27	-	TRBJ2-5	ASSSGLAGYETQY
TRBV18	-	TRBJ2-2	ASSLAQVSGELF
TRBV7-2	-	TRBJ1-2	ASSLEGRVNYGYT
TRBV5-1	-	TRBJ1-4	ASSLGSTGEKLF
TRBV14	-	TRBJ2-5	ASSQDTGQFQETQY
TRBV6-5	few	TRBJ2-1	ATSGGHYNEQF
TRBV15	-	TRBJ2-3	ATSRVGGGGTDTQY
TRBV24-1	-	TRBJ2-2	ATSDPLGPTSRDTGELF
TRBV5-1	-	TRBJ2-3	ASSSRGGVDTQY
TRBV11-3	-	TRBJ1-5	ASSFLQDNQPQH
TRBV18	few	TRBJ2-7	ASSPLGATYYEQY
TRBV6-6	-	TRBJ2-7	ASSYPDRNSYEQY
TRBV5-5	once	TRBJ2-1	ASSMLAGGTNEQF
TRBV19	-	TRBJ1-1	ASTLLGAYYSEAF
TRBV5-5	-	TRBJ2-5	ASSSIKFSGGLETQY
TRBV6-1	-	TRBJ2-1	ASSERGQGATNEQF
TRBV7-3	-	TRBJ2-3	ASSFVAGGTDTQY
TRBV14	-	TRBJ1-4	ASSQQGRANEKLF
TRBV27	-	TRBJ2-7	ASWAWRTGAVEQY
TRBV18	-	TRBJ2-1	ASSPMSGSYNEQF
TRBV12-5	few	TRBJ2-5	ASARTSLETQY
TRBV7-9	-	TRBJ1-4	ASSGRQGVNEKLF
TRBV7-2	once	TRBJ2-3	ASSLDRASPTDTQY
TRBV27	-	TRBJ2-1	ASSSSPQGLYNEQF
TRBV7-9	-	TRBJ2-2	ASSSTGLNTGELF
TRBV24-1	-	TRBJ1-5	ATSGQGFQPQH
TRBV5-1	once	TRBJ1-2	ASSLSTGDYGYT
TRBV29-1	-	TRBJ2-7	SGTGTGVGEQY
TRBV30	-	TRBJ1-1	AWSPWTGNTEAF
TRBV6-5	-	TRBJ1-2	ASSSIDRGYGYT
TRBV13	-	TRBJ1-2	ASSLGDRGYGYT
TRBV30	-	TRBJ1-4	AWSLGIFAGTNEKLF
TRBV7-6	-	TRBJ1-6	ASSRIDRSDSPLH